The source of this T cell receptor (beta chain) is a study of cytomegalovirus exposure and HLA in healthy donors. Regarding the study as a whole: CMV antigen specificity was confirmed in vitro for a few CMV-associated chains.

The table came from immunoSEQ multiplex PCR; TCRdb's copy has only in-frame clones and leaves some out. The repertoire holds 240,000 or so clones, with approximately 84% as singletons. The CDR3 is made up of 14 amino acids. V dropped 7 bases and J dropped 6 bases, with 17 bases sitting between them. Germline CDR1 SGHNT, CDR2 YYREEE (reference sequence). On this clone itself: Its specificity is unknown.

The sequenced sample consisted of PBMCs. The gene calls are TRBV5-4 and TRBJ2-1; TRBD2 is a possible D gene (6 bases). The clonotype comes from a woman aged 25 to 39 in good health and CMV-seropositive. The CDR3 region is CASGLGGNSNEQFF. The CDR3 region has the DNA TGTGCCAGCGGTCTTGGCGGGAATTCCAATGAGCAGTTCTTC.